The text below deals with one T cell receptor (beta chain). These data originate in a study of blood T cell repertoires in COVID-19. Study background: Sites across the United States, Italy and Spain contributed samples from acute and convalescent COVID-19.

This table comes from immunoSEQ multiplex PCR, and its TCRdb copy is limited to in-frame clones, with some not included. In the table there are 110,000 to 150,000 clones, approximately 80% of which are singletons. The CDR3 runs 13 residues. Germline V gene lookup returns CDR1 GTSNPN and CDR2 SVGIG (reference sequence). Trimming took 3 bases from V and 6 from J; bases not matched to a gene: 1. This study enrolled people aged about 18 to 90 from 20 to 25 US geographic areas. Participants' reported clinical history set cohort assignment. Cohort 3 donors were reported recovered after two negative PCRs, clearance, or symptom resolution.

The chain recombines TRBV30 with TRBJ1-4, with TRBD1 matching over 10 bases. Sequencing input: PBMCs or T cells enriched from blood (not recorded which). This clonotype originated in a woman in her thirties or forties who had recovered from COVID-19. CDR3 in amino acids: CAWRGTGDEKLFF. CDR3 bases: TGTGCCTGGAGAGGGACAGGGGATGAAAAACTGTTTTTT.